A selection of T cell receptor beta chains follows, all from one sample in a study of cytomegalovirus exposure and HLA in healthy donors. This table comes from immunoSEQ multiplex PCR, and its TCRdb copy is limited to in-frame clones, with some not included. Seen here are about 130,000 clones, approximately 91% observed once, and the top ten hold approximately 1.5%. The specimen sequenced was PBMCs. Receptors were obtained from a man younger than 40 in good health and CMV-seronegative. CDR3s include the opening cysteine and the closing phenylalanine or tryptophan. D genes are given only for firm matches. A clone size is listed for some rows: how often the clone was seen (once, few, many), or a class if it is expanded.

clone size: NA; J gene: TRBJ1-1; V gene: TRBV5-6; D gene: NA; CDR3 protein: CASSLLQGSRLMNTEAFF; CDR3 DNA: TGTGCCAGCAGCTTACTCCAGGGGAGTCGGTTAATGAACACTGAAGCTTTCTTT
clone size: NA; J gene: TRBJ1-1; V gene: TRBV7-2; D gene: NA; CDR3 protein: CASSLPGGPEAFF; CDR3 DNA: TGTGCCAGCAGCTTACCTGGTGGCCCTGAAGCTTTCTTT
clone size: NA; J gene: TRBJ1-1; V gene: TRBV15; D gene: TRBD1; CDR3 protein: CATSRDLGTGDTEAFF; CDR3 DNA: TGTGCCACCAGCAGAGATTTGGGGACAGGGGACACTGAAGCTTTCTTT
clone size: NA; J gene: TRBJ1-3; V gene: TRBV7-9; D gene: TRBD1; CDR3 protein: CASSPGTAAGNTIYF; CDR3 DNA: TGTGCCAGCAGCCCCGGGACAGCAGCTGGAAACACCATATATTTT
clone size: NA; J gene: TRBJ1-3; V gene: TRBV25-1; D gene: TRBD1; CDR3 protein: CASSPDRAARNTIYF; CDR3 DNA: TGTGCCAGCAGCCCCGACAGGGCCGCTCGAAACACCATATATTTT
clone size: NA; J gene: TRBJ2-7; V gene: TRBV4-1; D gene: TRBD2; CDR3 protein: CASSAQREVSYEQYF; CDR3 DNA: TGCGCCAGCAGCGCCCAGCGGGAGGTCTCCTACGAGCAGTACTTC
clone size: NA; J gene: TRBJ1-2; V gene: TRBV27; D gene: NA; CDR3 protein: CASSLRGSNYGYTF; CDR3 DNA: TGTGCCAGCAGTTTGAGAGGGTCCAACTATGGCTACACCTTC
clone size: NA; J gene: TRBJ2-1; V gene: TRBV6-5; D gene: TRBD2; CDR3 protein: CASRGLAGGSEQFF; CDR3 DNA: TGTGCCAGCAGGGGACTAGCGGGAGGAAGTGAGCAGTTCTTC
clone size: NA; J gene: TRBJ2-3; V gene: TRBV30; D gene: TRBD1; CDR3 protein: CAWSGTGRVTQYF; CDR3 DNA: TGTGCCTGGTCCGGGACAGGGAGAGTTACGCAGTATTTT
clone size: NA; J gene: TRBJ2-5; V gene: TRBV7-2; D gene: TRBD2; CDR3 protein: CASSLGTASGKETQYF; CDR3 DNA: TGTGCCAGCAGCTTAGGGACCGCTAGCGGGAAGGAGACCCAGTACTTC
clone size: NA; J gene: TRBJ1-3; V gene: TRBV15; D gene: NA; CDR3 protein: CATSRDLPLLSSGNTIYF; CDR3 DNA: TGTGCCACCAGCAGAGATCTCCCCCTTCTGAGCTCTGGAAACACCATATATTTT
clone size: few; J gene: TRBJ2-7; V gene: TRBV4-1; D gene: TRBD2; CDR3 protein: CASSQGEREHYEQYF; CDR3 DNA: TGCGCCAGCAGCCAAGGTGAGCGGGAGCACTACGAGCAGTACTTC
clone size: NA; J gene: TRBJ2-3; V gene: TRBV7-9; D gene: TRBD2; CDR3 protein: CASSPPRGSPITDTQYF; CDR3 DNA: TGTGCCAGCAGCCCCCCCCGCGGGAGTCCGATCACAGATACGCAGTATTTT
clone size: NA; J gene: TRBJ2-2; V gene: TRBV19; D gene: TRBD2; CDR3 protein: CATRLAPQKWDTGELFF; CDR3 DNA: TGTGCCACCCGACTAGCTCCCCAAAAATGGGACACCGGGGAGCTGTTTTTT
clone size: NA; J gene: TRBJ1-1; V gene: TRBV18; D gene: NA; CDR3 protein: CASSPGAMNTEAFF; CDR3 DNA: TGTGCCAGCTCACCGGGGGCTATGAACACTGAAGCTTTCTTT
clone size: NA; J gene: TRBJ2-7; V gene: TRBV7-9; D gene: NA; CDR3 protein: CASSPRDTYLYEQYF; CDR3 DNA: TGTGCCAGCAGCCCACGGGACACTTATTTGTACGAGCAGTACTTC
clone size: NA; J gene: TRBJ2-3; V gene: TRBV15; D gene: NA; CDR3 protein: CATSTSGGRDTQYF; CDR3 DNA: TGTGCCACCAGCACATCCGGGGGAAGGGATACGCAGTATTTT
clone size: NA; J gene: TRBJ1-1; V gene: TRBV29-1; D gene: TRBD1; CDR3 protein: CSVEEGQGGAFF; CDR3 DNA: TGCAGCGTTGAAGAGGGACAGGGAGGGGCTTTCTTT
clone size: NA; J gene: TRBJ2-7; V gene: TRBV6-5; D gene: NA; CDR3 protein: CASSMAGQKYF; CDR3 DNA: TGTGCCAGCAGTATGGCAGGACAAAAGTACTTC
clone size: NA; J gene: TRBJ2-5; V gene: TRBV6-5; D gene: NA; CDR3 protein: CASKSVIEETQYF; CDR3 DNA: TGTGCCAGCAAATCAGTCATTGAAGAGACCCAGTACTTC
clone size: NA; J gene: TRBJ2-1; V gene: TRBV18; D gene: NA; CDR3 protein: CASSPMREEQFF; CDR3 DNA: TGTGCCAGCTCACCAATGAGGGAGGAGCAGTTCTTC
clone size: NA; J gene: TRBJ1-2; V gene: TRBV7-9; D gene: NA; CDR3 protein: CASSSTPGTGYYGYTF; CDR3 DNA: TGTGCCAGCAGCTCGACCCCCGGCACAGGGTACTATGGCTACACCTTC
clone size: once; J gene: TRBJ2-5; V gene: TRBV10-1; D gene: NA; CDR3 protein: CASSGWGRGPQETQYF; CDR3 DNA: TGCGCCAGCAGCGGGTGGGGCAGGGGCCCTCAAGAGACCCAGTACTTC
clone size: few; J gene: TRBJ1-4; V gene: TRBV6-1; D gene: TRBD1; CDR3 protein: CASSEAGQTGAYSEKLFF; CDR3 DNA: TGTGCCAGCAGTGAAGCGGGACAGACGGGAGCCTATTCGGAAAAACTGTTTTTT
clone size: NA; J gene: TRBJ2-7; V gene: TRBV5-4; D gene: NA; CDR3 protein: CASSSIQGRHEQYF; CDR3 DNA: TGTGCCAGCAGCTCAATACAGGGGAGGCACGAGCAGTACTTC
clone size: NA; J gene: TRBJ1-2; V gene: TRBV9; D gene: TRBD1; CDR3 protein: CASSPGTGGLSYGYTF; CDR3 DNA: TGTGCCAGCAGCCCCGGGACAGGGGGCCTTAGCTATGGCTACACCTTC